Listed here is a single T cell receptor (beta chain). This record comes from a study of blood T cell repertoires in COVID-19. Study background: T cells, B-cell-depleted T cells, or PBMCs supplied cDNA or gDNA.

CDR3 length: 12 amino acids. Deletions cut 7 bases from V and 4 bases from J, with 13 bases between. CDR1 is SQVTM and CDR2 is ANQGSEA in the germline V gene. Produced via immunoSEQ multiplex PCR; TCRdb's table is partial and in-frame only. The data hold about 130,000 clones, with more than 80% observed a single time. The TCR comes from a woman older than 75 with COVID-19, enrolled during active disease. Source material: peripheral blood. The V and J genes are TRBV29-1 and TRBJ2-5, with D perhaps matching TRBD2 (6 bases). CDR3 region: CSASPGGETQYF. The CDR3, as DNA: TGCAGCGCTAGTCCCGGGGGAGAGACCCAGTACTTC. Based on the CDR3 plus reference TRBV29-1 and TRBJ2-5, the full variable domain is SAVISQKPSRDICQRGTSLTIQCQVDSQVTMMFWYRQQPGQSLTLIATANQGSEATYESGFVIDKFPISRPNLTFSTLTVSNMSPEDSSIYLCSASPGGETQYFGPGTRLLVL.